This T cell receptor (beta chain) was captured in a study of T cells after yellow fever vaccination. The CDR3 has 14 residues. V was pared by 0 bases and J by 11 bases, with 16 bases between. Germline assignment: CDR1 MGHRA and CDR2 YSYEKL. Study-level points and caveats: Among all clonotypes, a small share was observed in both CD4 and CD8 compartments.

This clonotype has a handful of counts. The antigen is undetermined. Template-switching 5'RACE yielded the TCR cDNA; a universal primer site and UMIs were added in the process. TCRdb called the 5' RACE reads again in MiXCR, with one record for every CDR3 protein. The sample yields 99,000 or so distinct CDR3 sequences, around 5.8% seen once. The TCR comes from a man between 18 and 29 years old who received the YFV17D yellow fever vaccine. Sequencing was performed on CD8+ T cells sorted from PBMCs, taken 10 days after the yellow fever booster vaccination. The gene calls are TRBV4-1 and TRBJ1-1, with D perhaps matching TRBD1 (6 bases). The chain's CDR3 is CASSQEGAGDYAFF. The CDR3 region has the DNA TGCGCCAGCAGCCAAGAGGGGGCAGGGGATTACGCTTTCTTT.